Below are 27 T cell receptor beta chains sequenced from a single sample in a study of metastatic and nonmetastatic thyroid tumors. Prior to thyroid surgery, none of the patients had received any treatment. TCRdb re-called the PCR reads via MiXCR. Of approximately 31,000 clones listed, 15% to 20% were seen once; the top ten hold over 9.5%. Source material: blood. These receptors were collected from a female donor with papillary thyroid cancer or a benign thyroid nodule (not recorded which). Some clones in this sample may be carry-over from other donors' samples.

This sequence joins TRBV6-1 and TRBJ1-5, with a tentative D call TRBD1 (5 bases). With 6 bases removed from V and 5 bases from J, the gap between germline ends came to 17 bases. CDR3 length equals 15 residues. Per germline, CDR1 MNHNS and CDR2 SASEGT. The CDR3 loop is CASSEGRKGYQPQHF. The CDR3 DNA is TGTGCCAGCAGCGAGGGGAGGAAGGGTTATCAGCCCCAGCATTTT.

This clone was counted ten times or more. The chain couples TRBV27 to TRBJ1-2, with 7 bases aligning to TRBD1. CDR1 is MNHEY, CDR2 SMNVEV, per germline (reference sequence). Unmatched junction bases numbered 15, after V lost 6 bases and J lost 8 bases. The CDR3 contains 15 residues. CDR3 DNA sequence: TGTGCCAGCAGCCAATCGGGACAGCTTCTCTGGGGCTACACCTTC. This encodes CASSQSGQLLWGYTF.

This clone was detected a few times. J is TRBJ1-1 and V is TRBV6-1, with a tentative D call TRBD1 (5 bases). The CDR3 runs to 14 residues. Germline V lookup: CDR1 MNHNS, CDR2 SASEGT. Trimming took 6 bases from V and 4 from J, leaving 15 bases between them. CDR3: CASRHEAGGTEAFF. CDR3 in DNA: TGTGCCAGCAGACACGAGGCGGGGGGCACTGAAGCTTTCTTT.

V usage is TRBV6-1 and J usage is TRBJ2-1; D might be TRBD1 or TRBD2, each matching 5 bases. Trimming stripped 2 bases from V and 0 bases from J, with 14 bases between. This CDR3 comprises 17 residues. The V gene's germline CDR1 is MNHNS and CDR2 SASEGT. The CDR3 nucleotides read TGTGCCAGCAGTGAATCCTTCTGGGACGGCTCCTACAATGAGCAGTTCTTC. This encodes CASSESFWDGSYNEQFF.

V and J are TRBV20-1 and TRBJ2-7; D gene uncertain. The CDR3 contains 14 residues. Germline loops: CDR1 DFQATT, CDR2 SNEGSKA (reference sequence). Deletions cut 1 base from V and 0 bases from J, with 10 bases between. CDR3 protein: CSARALRTSYEQYF. Written as DNA, the CDR3 is TGCAGTGCTAGAGCCCTCCGTACCTCCTACGAGCAGTACTTC.

The chain has TRBV11-3 and TRBJ2-1, with 7 bases that match TRBD2. Germline-derived CDR1 and CDR2 are SGHNT and YENEEA. The CDR3 sequence is 14 residues long. Trimming took 5 bases from V and 7 from J; bases not matched to a gene: 8. This CDR3 is CASSPRDGGNEQFF. Written as DNA, the CDR3 is TGTGCCAGCAGCCCCCGGGACGGGGGGAATGAGCAGTTCTTC.

This clone has ten or more counts. This chain connects TRBV20-1 to TRBJ1-2; TRBD1 matches 9 bases. The CDR3 is made up of 14 amino acids. Germline loops: CDR1 DFQATT, CDR2 SNEGSKA (reference sequence). J was trimmed by 6 bases and V by 0 bases; bases with no gene match: 5. The CDR3: CSARDTGTGNGYTF. The CDR3 nucleotides are TGCAGTGCTAGAGATACGGGGACAGGGAATGGCTACACCTTC.

Within the sample, this clone is medium-sized. The chain employs TRBV24-1 and TRBJ2-7; 7 bases line up with TRBD1. V lost 6 bases to trimming and J lost 5 bases; unmatched junction nucleotides: 3. The CDR3 runs 12 residues. Germline V lookup: CDR1 KGHDR, CDR2 SFDVKD. The CDR3 protein is CATSTGANEQYF. In DNA, the CDR3 is TGTGCCACCAGTACAGGGGCGAACGAGCAGTACTTC.

This clone is judged medium-sized. This chain links TRBV6-1 with TRBJ1-2, with TRBD1 matching over 10 bases. The CDR3 has 14 amino acids. Germline CDR1 and CDR2: MNHNS and SASEGT. With V trimmed by 3 bases and J by 4 bases, 2 bases remained unmatched. In DNA, the CDR3 is TGTGCCAGCAGTGAGGGGACAGGGGTCTATGGCTACACCTTC. Its protein product is CASSEGTGVYGYTF.

This clone was counted many times. This rearrangement joins TRBV27 to TRBJ2-2; a possible D gene is TRBD2 (6 bases). Between the trimmed V and J ends, which lost 2 bases and 5 bases, there was a span of 18 bases. Germline CDR1 and CDR2: MNHEY and SMNVEV (reference sequence). This CDR3 has 17 amino acids. The CDR3 nucleotides are TGTGCCAGCAGTTTAAAGGCGGGACCGACGGGGACCGGGGAGCTGTTTTTT. It codes for CASSLKAGPTGTGELFF.

Concerning this clone itself: Its ends do not fully match the called genes, so a read error is possible. This chain connects TRBV7-9 to TRBJ1-1; the D gene is possibly TRBD1 (5 bases). CDR3 length equals 15 residues. CDR1 SEHNR and CDR2 FQNEAQ come from the germline V gene (reference sequence). The CDR3 nucleotides read TGTGCCAGCAAACGGTGGGACCCTATGAACACTGAAGCTTTATTT. This sequence encodes CASKRWDPMNTEALF.

This clone has a count of ten or more. V is TRBV29-1 and J is TRBJ2-7; D remains unclear. CDR3 length: 11 amino acids. Per germline, CDR1 SQVTM and CDR2 ANQGSEA. V dropped 1 base and J dropped 6 bases, with 7 bases sitting between them. CDR3 DNA: TGCAGCGTTGAAGTTGAGGTCGAGCAGTACTTC. As protein: CSVEVEVEQYF.

This clone occurred many times. This chain links TRBV19 with TRBJ1-1, with D possibly being TRBD1 (6 bases). Looked up from germline, CDR1 is LNHDA and CDR2 is SQIVND (reference sequence). The CDR3 length is 14 residues. With 2 bases removed from V and 7 bases from J, the gap between germline ends came to 14 bases. CDR3 sequence: CASSITGTNNEAFF. CDR3 DNA: TGTGCCAGTAGTATAACCGGGACAAATAATGAAGCTTTCTTT.

This clone was seen ten or more times. In the same sample, other DNA sequences code for this CDR3. This chain connects TRBV28 to TRBJ2-1; 10 bases match TRBD2. The CDR3 extends over 12 amino acids. J lost 10 bases, V lost 5 bases, and 2 bases had no gene match. Germline V CDR1 and CDR2: MDHEN, SYDVKM. This CDR3 is CASSLAGDEQFF. In DNA form, the CDR3 reads TGTGCCAGCAGTCTAGCGGGAGACGAGCAGTTCTTC.

V gene TRBV12-3 or TRBV12-4 combines with J gene TRBJ2-3, with a weak D call TRBD1 (6 bases). Trimming stripped 5 bases from V and 2 bases from J, with 11 bases between. The CDR3 runs to 14 residues. CDR3: CASSPGQPTDTQYF. Here the CDR3 DNA reads TGTGCCAGCAGTCCGGGACAACCCACAGATACGCAGTATTTT.

The chain couples TRBV5-1 to TRBJ1-2; 7 bases fit TRBD1. Germline CDR1 is SGHRS and CDR2 is YFSETQ. The CDR3 runs to 15 residues. Trimming took 3 bases from V and 8 from J; bases not matched to a gene: 13. The CDR3 sequence is CASSSSGTVGRGYTF. The DNA of the CDR3 is TGCGCCAGCAGCTCATCCGGGACAGTCGGTCGCGGCTACACCTTC.

At least ten counts were recorded for this clone. The rearrangement joins TRBV11-2 to TRBJ1-1; tentatively, D is TRBD1 (5 bases). This CDR3 has 15 amino acids. CDR1 is SGHAT, CDR2 FQNNGV, per germline. The V gene lost 2 bases and the J gene lost 5 bases, with 15 bases spanning the gap. CDR3 sequence reads: CASSLTDGAATEAFF. CDR3 DNA sequence: TGTGCCAGCAGCTTAACTGATGGGGCGGCAACTGAAGCTTTCTTT.

The chain employs TRBV20-1 and TRBJ1-1; D call uncertain. The CDR3 covers 13 residues. CDR1 and CDR2 (germline): DFQATT, SNEGSKA (reference sequence). Deletions cut 7 bases from V and 2 bases from J, with 14 bases between. For the CDR3, the DNA is TGCAGTGTGTCTCTAGGCGGCAACACTGAAGCTTTCTTT. Protein product: CSVSLGGNTEAFF.

About this clone itself: A read error may produce the germline difference seen at one junction end. This rearrangement joins TRBV12-3 or TRBV12-4 to TRBJ1-1; D uncertain. The CDR3 length is 12 residues. CDR3 residues: CVSINGNTEAFF. CDR3 bases: TGTGTCAGCATCAACGGGAACACTGAAGCTTTCTTT.

This clone was picked up many times. The chain recombines TRBV20-1 with TRBJ1-1; TRBD1 aligns across 7 bases. The V gene end was trimmed by 1 base and the J gene end by 12 bases; junction bases not matched to a gene: 11. The germline CDR1 and CDR2 sequences are DFQATT and SNEGSKA (reference sequence). This CDR3 comprises 13 residues. The CDR3 coding sequence is TGCAGTGCTAGAGGTCCAAATGAGGGGGCGACTTTCTTT. Amino acids: CSARGPNEGATFF.

This clone was recorded many times. The chain is built from TRBV4-1 and TRBJ2-7, with D unclear. Germline values: CDR1 MGHRA, CDR2 YSYEKL. The V end was cut by 0 bases, the J end by 0 bases, with 12 bases between. CDR3 length: 16 amino acids. CDR3: CASSQDRGSSSYEQYF. In nucleotides, the CDR3 is TGCGCCAGCAGCCAAGATCGTGGCAGTAGCTCCTACGAGCAGTACTTC.

This clone was found many times. This chain connects TRBV20-1 to TRBJ2-1; TRBD1 is a possible D gene (7 bases). CDR1 and CDR2 from the germline V gene are DFQATT and SNEGSKA (reference sequence). V was shortened by 3 bases and J by 3 bases, with 15 bases between the two germline ends. The CDR3 sequence is 15 residues long. The CDR3 loop is CSASGGTVDYNEQFF. CDR3 nucleotide sequence: TGCAGTGCTAGTGGCGGGACAGTCGACTACAATGAGCAGTTCTTC.

This clone is classed as medium-sized. The chain's CDR3 is CASRRGQGDSGQPQHF. CDR3 sequence (DNA): TGTGCCAGCAGAAGGGGACAGGGAGATTCTGGTCAGCCCCAGCATTTT. The chain joins TRBV6-1 to TRBJ1-5; TRBD1 agrees at 9 bases. The CDR3 has 16 residues. V shed 6 bases, J shed 6 bases, and the junction held 12 bases outside the gene matches. Germline CDR1 and CDR2: MNHNS and SASEGT.

This clone has at least ten counts. This chain links TRBV9 with TRBJ2-1; 12 nucleotides align to TRBD2. CDR1 is SGDLS and CDR2 is YYNGEE in the germline V gene. The CDR3 spans 15 residues. Unmatched junction bases numbered 5, after V lost 4 bases and J lost 6 bases. The chain's CDR3 is CASSPTSGGRNEQFF. CDR3 DNA: TGTGCCAGCAGCCCTACTAGCGGGGGGCGCAATGAGCAGTTCTTC. The variable domain in full, completed from reference TRBV9 and TRBJ2-1, reads DSGVTQTPKHLITATGQRVTLRCSPRSGDLSVYWYQQSLDQGLQFLIQYYNGEERAKGNILERFSAQQFPDLHSELNLSSLELGDSALYFCASSPTSGGRNEQFFGPGTRLTVL.

This clone was recorded at least ten times. This chain links TRBV5-1 with TRBJ1-4; TRBD1 matches 10 bases. The CDR3 extends over 17 amino acids. V dropped 4 bases and J dropped 7; count of bases not matched to a gene: 13. Germline V CDR1 and CDR2: SGHRS, YFSETQ. CDR3 protein: CASSRTGTGDGSEKLFF. The CDR3 bases are TGCGCCAGCAGCCGCACCGGGACAGGGGATGGTAGTGAAAAACTGTTTTTT.

In this sample, this clone turned up many times. The chain combines TRBV11-2 with TRBJ1-1; possible D gene TRBD1, 5 bases. The CDR3 loop spans 14 amino acids. Trimming removed 3 bases at V and 7 bases at J, with 15 bases between. The germline CDR1 and CDR2 sequences are SGHAT and FQNNGV. DNA of the CDR3: TGTGCCAGCAGCTTGATTGGCCTGGGGGATGAAGCTTTCTTT. It translates to CASSLIGLGDEAFF.

The DNA of the CDR3 is TGCAGTGCTAGGGTCAGGGAAAGTCAGCCCCCCCATTTT. Its protein product is CSARVRESQPPHF. This chain connects TRBV20-1 to TRBJ1-5, with a weak D call TRBD1 (5 bases). This CDR3 has 13 amino acids. The V gene lost 3 bases and the J gene lost 16 bases, with 22 bases spanning the gap. Germline values: CDR1 DFQATT, CDR2 SNEGSKA (reference sequence).